This is a list of T cell receptor beta chains from one sample in a study of blood T cells in healthy people across ages. TCRdb analysed the 5' RACE reads with MiXCR anew, one entry per CDR3 protein. The data hold about 1.4 million distinct CDR3 sequences, with roughly 64% observed a single time. Input material: blood. The receptors were sampled from a man younger than 35 in good health. Both conserved end residues are part of each CDR3. The D gene is left open where the match is weak. A row's size may be missing; if present it is once, few, many or a size class.

CDR3aa,CDR3nt,len,d_gene,abundance,v_gene,j_gene
CASEDFYTDTQYF,TGTGCCAGCGAAGACTTTTACACAGATACGCAGTATTTT,13,NA,NA,TRBV5-6,TRBJ2-3
CASSQLEKLYGETQYF,TGCGCCAGCAGCCAACTGGAAAAACTTTATGGGGAGACCCAGTACTTC,16,NA,NA,TRBV4-1,TRBJ2-5
CSVEGVNGYTF,TGCAGCGTTGAAGGGGTCAATGGCTACACCTTC,11,NA,NA,TRBV29-1,TRBJ1-2
CSDRTAQETQYF,TGCAGCGATCGGACAGCTCAAGAGACCCAGTACTTC,12,NA,few,TRBV29-1,TRBJ2-5
CASRPPGVDTQYF,TGTGCCAGCAGGCCCCCGGGGGTGGATACGCAGTATTTT,13,NA,NA,TRBV27,TRBJ2-3
CASSSPKGQGAITEAFF,TGTGCCAGTAGCTCCCCGAAGGGACAGGGGGCGATCACTGAAGCTTTCTTT,17,TRBD1,NA,TRBV7-9,TRBJ1-1
CASNLGQGLINEQFF,TGTGCCAGCAACCTGGGACAGGGGCTTATCAATGAGCAGTTCTTC,15,TRBD1,once,TRBV6-2/TRBV6-3,TRBJ2-1
CSARRQGFNQPQHF,TGCAGTGCTAGAAGGCAGGGATTCAATCAGCCCCAGCATTTT,14,NA,NA,TRBV20-1,TRBJ1-5
CASSQGNPTTGLVNEQFF,TGTGCCAGCAGCCAAGGCAACCCGACGACAGGGTTGGTGAATGAGCAGTTCTTC,18,TRBD1,few,TRBV3-1,TRBJ2-1
CSARGPFFLGSTDTQYF,TGCAGTGCTAGAGGTCCTTTCTTCCTGGGGAGCACAGATACGCAGTATTTT,17,NA,NA,TRBV20-1,TRBJ2-3
CASSQDSQGGRLNTEAFF,TGCGCCAGCAGCCAAGATAGCCAGGGCGGGAGATTGAACACTGAAGCTTTCTTT,18,NA,NA,TRBV4-3,TRBJ1-1
CASSYEDGDYEQYF,TGTGCCAGCAGCTATGAAGACGGAGACTACGAGCAGTACTTC,14,NA,NA,TRBV5-4,TRBJ2-7
CASSLRNASYEQYF,TGTGCCAGCAGTTTACGAAACGCAAGCTACGAGCAGTACTTC,14,NA,few,TRBV12-3/TRBV12-4,TRBJ2-7
CASRTTGAQGEQYF,TGTGCCAGCAGAACCACAGGGGCCCAGGGCGAGCAGTACTTC,14,TRBD1,NA,TRBV12-3/TRBV12-4,TRBJ2-7
CASTQTSGVYEQYF,TGTGCCAGCACTCAGACTAGCGGGGTTTACGAGCAGTACTTC,14,TRBD2,NA,TRBV2,TRBJ2-7
CASSLFFPVPTNGKLFF,TGTGCCAGCAGCTTATTCTTCCCGGTCCCAACTAATGGAAAACTGTTTTTT,17,NA,NA,TRBV7-9,TRBJ1-4
CSASLGQSFPDTQYF,TGCAGTGCTAGCCTCGGACAGTCGTTTCCAGATACGCAGTATTTT,15,NA,NA,TRBV20-1,TRBJ2-3
CASSHSTGYEQYF,TGCGCCAGCAGCCATAGTACAGGATACGAGCAGTACTTC,13,NA,few,TRBV4-1,TRBJ2-7
CASSWTSGSGYEQYF,TGTGCCAGCAGCTGGACTAGCGGGAGTGGTTACGAGCAGTACTTC,15,TRBD2,NA,TRBV7-9,TRBJ2-7
CASSFAREPGANVLTF,TGTGCCAGCAGCTTTGCCCGGGAACCTGGGGCCAACGTCCTGACTTTC,16,NA,NA,TRBV7-9,TRBJ2-6
CAISPQGTYEQYF,TGTGCCATCAGCCCCCAGGGTACCTACGAGCAGTACTTC,13,NA,NA,TRBV10-3,TRBJ2-7
CASIYRDGYYGYTF,TGTGCCAGCATTTATAGGGACGGATACTATGGCTACACCTTC,14,NA,NA,TRBV27,TRBJ1-2